These T cell receptor beta chains were read from a single sample in a study of cytomegalovirus exposure and HLA in healthy donors. Measured with immunoSEQ multiplex PCR; TCRdb has only the in-frame clones, and not every one. The table has around 100,000 clones, around two thirds seen once. The sequencing sample was made of PBMCs. These receptors all stem from a man aged 45-65 years in good health and CMV-seropositive. The CDR3 runs from the conserved cysteine through the conserved F or W. A D gene is named only where the DNA matches it firmly. Rows give clone size only sometimes, using once, few, many, or a class for an expanded clone.

TRBJ2-3,-,TRBV5-6,TRBD2,TGTGCCAGCAGCTTGCTGCTAGCGGGGAGCACAGATACGCAGTATTTT,CASSLLLAGSTDTQYF
TRBJ1-1,-,TRBV7-9,-,TGTGCCAGCAGCCTTTCGGTTGGGGCAACTGAAGCTTTCTTT,CASSLSVGATEAFF
TRBJ2-5,-,TRBV9,TRBD2,TGTGCCAGCAGCGTAGGTCTAGCGGGGGGGCGGGAGACCCAGTACTTC,CASSVGLAGGRETQYF
TRBJ2-1,-,TRBV29-1,TRBD2,TGCAGCGTTGAAGGGGCTAGCGGGAGGATCGATGAGCAGTTCTTC,CSVEGASGRIDEQFF
TRBJ2-1,few,TRBV5-6,-,TGTGCCAGCAGCTTGGTTTGGGCGGGGAACTACAATGAGCAGTTCTTC,CASSLVWAGNYNEQFF
TRBJ2-2,-,TRBV6-6,TRBD1,TGTGCCAGCATTAAAACCGGGACAGGGGGCACCGGGGAGCTGTTTTTT,CASIKTGTGGTGELFF
TRBJ1-6,-,TRBV20-1,-,TGCAGTGGTTTGGACTCCCGGCCCCACTTT,CSGLDSRPHF
TRBJ1-1,-,TRBV2,-,TGTGCCAGCAGCGTACAGATGCACACTGAAGCTTTCTTT,CASSVQMHTEAFF
TRBJ1-2,-,TRBV7-2,-,TGTGCCAGCAGCTTAGCATACGGGACTCCCCCTAACTATGGCTACACCTTC,CASSLAYGTPPNYGYTF
TRBJ2-2,-,TRBV25-1,-,TGTGCCAGCAGTGAACTAGGGAGGACAGGGAACACCGGGGAGCTGTTTTTT,CASSELGRTGNTGELFF
TRBJ2-7,-,TRBV5-6,-,TGTGCCAGCAGCTTTAGATACGAGCAGTACTTC,CASSFRYEQYF
TRBJ2-3,-,TRBV6-1,-,TGTGCCAGCAGTGAAGCGGGAGGTGGCGATACGCAGTATTTT,CASSEAGGGDTQYF
TRBJ2-1,-,TRBV11-1,-,TGTGCCAGCTCAGCGGCCAGCTCCTACAATGAGCAGTTCTTC,CASSAASSYNEQFF
TRBJ2-6,-,TRBV7-2,TRBD1,TGTGCCAGCAGCCTCGGACAGGGATGGGCCAACGTCCTGACTTTC,CASSLGQGWANVLTF
TRBJ1-5,-,TRBV6-6,-,TGTGCCAGCAGGATTGGACAGACCAATCAGCCCCAGCATTTT,CASRIGQTNQPQHF
TRBJ2-2,-,TRBV27,TRBD2,TGTGCCAGCAGTTATAGCGGGACGAACACCGGGGAGCTGTTTTTT,CASSYSGTNTGELFF
TRBJ2-7,-,TRBV9,TRBD2,TGTGCCAGCAGCGCCGGACTAGCGGGGGGGATTAAAGGCTCCTACGAGCAGTACTTC,CASSAGLAGGIKGSYEQYF
TRBJ2-1,-,TRBV10-3,TRBD2,TGTGCCATCAGGGCGCTGGCGGGAGAGGGCAATGAGCAGTTCTTC,CAIRALAGEGNEQFF
TRBJ2-7,-,TRBV20-1,-,TGCAGTGCCCAGAATTCATACGAGCAGTACTTC,CSAQNSYEQYF
TRBJ2-3,-,TRBV5-1,TRBD2,TGCGCCAGCAGCTTGAGGGGTAGCGGGAGCACAGATACGCAGTATTTT,CASSLRGSGSTDTQYF
TRBJ2-1,-,TRBV2,TRBD2,TGTGCCAGCAGTGCCAGCGGGAGCGGCAATGAGCAGTTCTTC,CASSASGSGNEQFF
TRBJ1-4,-,TRBV2,TRBD1,TGTGCCAGCAGTCCCAACAGGGGTAATGAAAAACTGTTTTTT,CASSPNRGNEKLFF
TRBJ2-2,-,TRBV10-2,TRBD2,TGCGCCAGCTTGGTAGCGGGAAACGGGGAGCTGTTTTTT,CASLVAGNGELFF
TRBJ2-2,-,TRBV11-2,TRBD2,TGTGCCAGCAGCTCCCCAACTAGCGGGGCCGGGGAGCTGTTTTTT,CASSSPTSGAGELFF
TRBJ1-5,few,TRBV5-1,-,TGCGCCAGCAGCCCTACCCCGGGAGGCGCTGGTCAGCCCCAGCATTTT,CASSPTPGGAGQPQHF
TRBJ1-5,-,TRBV7-8,-,TGTGCCAGCAGTTACAGGGTTGGCCGCAATCAGCCCCAGCATTTT,CASSYRVGRNQPQHF
TRBJ2-2,few,TRBV25-1,TRBD2,TGTGCCAGCAGTCGAGGTGGGACCACGGGAGGACCCGGGGAGCTGTTTTTT,CASSRGGTTGGPGELFF
TRBJ1-2,once,TRBV12-5,TRBD1,TGTGCTAGTGGTCAACAGGGGGGCATAGGGTATGGCTACACCTTC,CASGQQGGIGYGYTF
TRBJ1-2,-,TRBV2,-,TGTGCCAGCAGTGACGACGGAACTAACTATGACTACACCTTC,CASSDDGTNYDYTF